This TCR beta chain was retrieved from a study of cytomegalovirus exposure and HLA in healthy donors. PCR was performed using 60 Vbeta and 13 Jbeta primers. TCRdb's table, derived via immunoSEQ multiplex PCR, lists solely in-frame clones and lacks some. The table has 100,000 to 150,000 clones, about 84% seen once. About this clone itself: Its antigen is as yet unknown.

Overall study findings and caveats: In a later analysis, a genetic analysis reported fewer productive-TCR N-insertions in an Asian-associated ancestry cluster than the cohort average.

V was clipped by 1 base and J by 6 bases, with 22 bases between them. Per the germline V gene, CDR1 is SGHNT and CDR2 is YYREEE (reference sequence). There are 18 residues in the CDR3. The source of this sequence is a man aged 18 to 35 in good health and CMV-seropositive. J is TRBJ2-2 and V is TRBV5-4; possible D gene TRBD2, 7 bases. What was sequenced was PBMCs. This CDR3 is CASSLHAGAFGRAGELFF. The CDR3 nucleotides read TGTGCCAGCAGCTTGCACGCGGGGGCATTCGGGCGTGCCGGGGAGCTGTTTTTT.